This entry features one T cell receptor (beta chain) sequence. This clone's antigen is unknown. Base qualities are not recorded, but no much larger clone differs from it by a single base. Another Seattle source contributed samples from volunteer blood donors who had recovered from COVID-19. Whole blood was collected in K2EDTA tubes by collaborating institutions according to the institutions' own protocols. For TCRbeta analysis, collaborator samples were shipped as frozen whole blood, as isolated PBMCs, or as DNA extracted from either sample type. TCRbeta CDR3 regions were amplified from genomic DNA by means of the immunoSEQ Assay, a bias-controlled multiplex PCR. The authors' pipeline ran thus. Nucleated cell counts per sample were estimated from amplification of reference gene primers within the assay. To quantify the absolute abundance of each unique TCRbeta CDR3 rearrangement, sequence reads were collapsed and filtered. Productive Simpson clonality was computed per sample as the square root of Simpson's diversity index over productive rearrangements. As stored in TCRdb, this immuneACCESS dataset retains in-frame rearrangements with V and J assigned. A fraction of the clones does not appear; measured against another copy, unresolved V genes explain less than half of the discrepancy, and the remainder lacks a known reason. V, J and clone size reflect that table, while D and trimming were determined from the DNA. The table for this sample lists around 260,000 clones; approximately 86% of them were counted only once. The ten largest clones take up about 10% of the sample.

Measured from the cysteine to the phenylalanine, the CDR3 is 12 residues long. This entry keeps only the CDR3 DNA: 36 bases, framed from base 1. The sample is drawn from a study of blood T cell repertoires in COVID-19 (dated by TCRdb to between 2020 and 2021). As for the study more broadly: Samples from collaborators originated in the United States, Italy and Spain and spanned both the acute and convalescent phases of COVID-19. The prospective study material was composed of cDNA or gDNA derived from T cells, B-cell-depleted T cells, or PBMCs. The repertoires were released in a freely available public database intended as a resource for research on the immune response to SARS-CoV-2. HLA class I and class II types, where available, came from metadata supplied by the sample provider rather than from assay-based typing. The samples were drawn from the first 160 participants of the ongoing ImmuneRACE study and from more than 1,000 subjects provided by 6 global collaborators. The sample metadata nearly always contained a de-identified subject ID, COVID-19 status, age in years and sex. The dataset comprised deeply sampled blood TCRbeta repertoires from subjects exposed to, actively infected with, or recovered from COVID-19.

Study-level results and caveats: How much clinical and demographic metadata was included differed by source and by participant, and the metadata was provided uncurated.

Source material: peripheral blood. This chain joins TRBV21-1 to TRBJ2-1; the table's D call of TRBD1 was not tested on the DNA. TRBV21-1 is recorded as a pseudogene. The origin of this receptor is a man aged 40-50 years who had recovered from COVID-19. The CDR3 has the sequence CASLPGLNEQFF. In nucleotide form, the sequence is TGTGCCAGCCTCCCAGGTTTGAATGAGCAGTTCTTC.